This T cell receptor (beta chain) is from a study of blood T cell repertoires in COVID-19. On the study more broadly: The samples span acute and convalescent COVID-19 from the United States, Italy and Spain. Sample material is recorded as cDNA or gDNA derived from T cells, B-cell-depleted T cells, or PBMCs.

The germline gives CDR1 SGHTS, CDR2 YDEGEE. The CDR3 consists of 13 residues. V lost 4 bases and J 5 bases, leaving 10 bases between the germline ends. The protocol was immunoSEQ multiplex PCR, while the TCRdb copy is restricted to in-frame clones and leaves out a portion. The sample has approximately 210,000 clones, roughly 90% seen once. This TCR was recovered from an older woman with acute or convalescent COVID-19. Sequencing was carried out using peripheral blood. V and J are TRBV5-8 and TRBJ1-5, with no clear D. The CDR3 protein is CASSPEGDQPQHF. DNA for the CDR3: TGTGCCAGCAGCCCCGAGGGAGATCAGCCCCAGCATTTT.